These 8 T cell receptor beta chains originate from one sample sequenced in a study of blood T cell repertoires in COVID-19. Generated by immunoSEQ multiplex PCR, the TCRdb table keeps only in-frame clones and is missing some. The repertoire holds 200,000 or so clones, with around four fifths as singletons. Sequenced: peripheral blood. All receptors derive from a human donor in a cohort sampled during active COVID-19.

The J gene is TRBJ2-1, the V gene TRBV5-6; 9 bases map to TRBD1. CDR1 and CDR2 from the germline V gene are SGHDT and YYEEEE. This CDR3 spans 16 amino acids. Trimming removed 5 bases from V and 7 bases from J; junction bases left unmatched: 13. The CDR3 here is CASSLWTGVPENEQFF. CDR3 DNA: TGTGCCAGCAGTTTGTGGACAGGGGTGCCTGAAAATGAGCAGTTCTTC.

This clone occurred once. The gene calls are TRBV2 and TRBJ2-5, with D hard to call. Trimming took 1 base from V and 2 from J, leaving 8 bases between them. The germline gives CDR1 SNHLY, CDR2 FYNNEI. CDR3 length equals 14 residues. In DNA form, the CDR3 reads TGTGCCAGCAGTGAAGAGGCCGGGCAAGAGACCCAGTACTTC. Translating it yields CASSEEAGQETQYF. Variable domain in full (rest from reference TRBV2 and TRBJ2-5): EPEVTQTPSHQVTQMGQEVILRCVPISNHLYFYWYRQILGQKVEFLVSFYNNEISEKSEIFDDQFSVERPDGSNFTLKIRSTKLEDSAMYFCASSEEAGQETQYFGPGTRLLVL.

V gene TRBV7-2 combines with J gene TRBJ2-1, with 10 bases aligning to TRBD2. CDR1 and CDR2 from the germline V gene are SGHTA and FQGNSA. The V segment lost 5 bases and the J segment 4 bases; nucleotides outside the gene matches: 11. The CDR3 has 17 amino acids. The CDR3 spells CASSPISRTSGYNEQFF. CDR3 bases: TGTGCCAGCAGCCCGATAAGTAGGACTAGCGGATACAATGAGCAGTTCTTC.

The rearrangement joins TRBV2 to TRBJ2-2; D unclear. V was trimmed by 7 bases and J by 0 bases, leaving 9 bases between them. The CDR3 loop spans 14 amino acids. Per the germline V gene, CDR1 is SNHLY and CDR2 is FYNNEI. This chain's CDR3 is CASTETTNTGELFF. The CDR3 bases are TGTGCCAGCACTGAGACAACGAACACCGGGGAGCTGTTTTTT.

The chain employs TRBV2 and TRBJ1-5, with D unclear. This CDR3 comprises 14 residues. V was clipped by 4 bases and J by 5 bases, with 12 bases between them. Per germline, CDR1 SNHLY and CDR2 FYNNEI. This CDR3 reads CASSVDTRYQPQHF. CDR3 in DNA: TGTGCCAGCAGTGTAGACACCCGCTATCAGCCCCAGCATTTT.

In its sample, this clone was seen once. The rearrangement links TRBV4-1 to TRBJ1-2; D unclear. The germline CDR1 and CDR2 sequences are MGHRA and YSYEKL. V was clipped by 0 bases and J by 5 bases, with 13 bases between them. This CDR3 has 15 residues. CDR3 bases: TGCGCCAGCAGCCAAGACCATGGATACTATTATGGCTACACCTTC. It yields the protein CASSQDHGYYYGYTF.

This chain links TRBV9 with TRBJ2-2, with D possibly TRBD2 on 5 matching bases. Trimming pared 5 bases from V and 4 bases from J, leaving 15 bases between. The CDR3 consists of 15 residues. CDR1 is SGDLS and CDR2 is YYNGEE in the germline V gene. The CDR3 spells CASSRRSGVTGELFF. The CDR3 region has the DNA TGTGCCAGCAGTCGTAGATCCGGGGTCACCGGGGAGCTGTTTTTT. The whole variable domain, remainder taken from reference TRBV9 and TRBJ2-2, is DSGVTQTPKHLITATGQRVTLRCSPRSGDLSVYWYQQSLDQGLQFLIQYYNGEERAKGNILERFSAQQFPDLHSELNLSSLELGDSALYFCASSRRSGVTGELFFGEGSRLTVL.

V gene TRBV7-9 combines with J gene TRBJ1-1; no firm D call. The CDR3 runs to 14 residues. Germline V CDR1 and CDR2: SEHNR, FQNEAQ (reference sequence). V was cut by 2 bases and J by 7 bases, with 14 bases left in between. CDR3 in amino acids: CASSLPQRVDEAFF. The CDR3 region has the DNA TGTGCCAGCAGCTTACCACAGCGGGTTGATGAAGCTTTCTTT. Using reference TRBV7-9 and TRBJ1-1 for the parts outside the CDR3, the full variable domain is DTGVSQNPRHKITKRGQNVTFRCDPISEHNRLYWYRQTLGQGPEFLTYFQNEAQLEKSRLLSDRFSAERPKGSFSTLEIQRTEQGDSAMYLCASSLPQRVDEAFFGQGTRLTVV.